The present T cell receptor beta chain was sequenced within a study of PD-1 blockade in classical Hodgkin lymphoma. Described time point: cycle 4 day 1 (C4D1), after less than 7 weeks of nivolumab. Relapses following autologous stem cell transplantation were seen in all patients, with brentuximab vedotin exposure varying. Assay used: immunoSEQ multiplex PCR; TCRdb lists only in-frame clones, some missing. This sample has 80,000 to 100,000 clones, with 93% found just once. The table lists this clone with a count of one. The sequence was collected from a human donor with classical Hodgkin lymphoma. Source: peripheral blood mononuclear cells (PBMCs), taken before the fourth cycle of nivolumab.

CDR3 region: CASSLETSSYEQYF. Written as DNA, the CDR3 is TGTGCCAGCAGCTTGGAGACGTCTTCCTACGAGCAGTACTTC. V and J are TRBV5-4 and TRBJ2-7; D gene ambiguous. Trimming left V 0 bases short and J 1 base short, with 8 bases between. Germline loops: CDR1 SGHNT, CDR2 YYREEE (reference sequence). The CDR3 spans 14 residues.